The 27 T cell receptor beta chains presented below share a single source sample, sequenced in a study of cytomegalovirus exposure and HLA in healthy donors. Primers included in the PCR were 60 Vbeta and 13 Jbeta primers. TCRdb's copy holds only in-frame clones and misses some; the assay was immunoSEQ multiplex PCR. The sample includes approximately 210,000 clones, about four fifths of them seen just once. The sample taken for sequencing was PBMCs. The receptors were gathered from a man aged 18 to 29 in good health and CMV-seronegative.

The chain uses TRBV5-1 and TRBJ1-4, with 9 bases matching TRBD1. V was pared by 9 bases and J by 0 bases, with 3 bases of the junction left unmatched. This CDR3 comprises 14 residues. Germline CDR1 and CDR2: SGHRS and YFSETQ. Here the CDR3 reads CATGQGATNEKLFF. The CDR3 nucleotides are TGCGCCACGGGACAGGGAGCAACTAATGAAAAACTGTTTTTT.

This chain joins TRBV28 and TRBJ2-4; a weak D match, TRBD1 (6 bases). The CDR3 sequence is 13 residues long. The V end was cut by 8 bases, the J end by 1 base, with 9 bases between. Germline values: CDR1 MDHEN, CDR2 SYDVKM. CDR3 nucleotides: TGTGCCAGCTCAGACAGGGCCAAAAACATTCAGTACTTC. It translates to CASSDRAKNIQYF.

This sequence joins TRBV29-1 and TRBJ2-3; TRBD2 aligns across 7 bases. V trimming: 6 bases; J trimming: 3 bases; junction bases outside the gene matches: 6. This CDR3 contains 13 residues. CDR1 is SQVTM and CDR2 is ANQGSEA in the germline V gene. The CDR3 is CSVGGRGTDTQYF. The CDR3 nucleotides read TGCAGCGTGGGGGGGAGAGGAACAGATACGCAGTATTTT.

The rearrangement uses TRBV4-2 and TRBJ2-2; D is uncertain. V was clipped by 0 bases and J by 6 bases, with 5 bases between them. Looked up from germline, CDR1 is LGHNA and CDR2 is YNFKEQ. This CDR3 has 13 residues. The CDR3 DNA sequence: TGTGCCAGCAGCCAAGATTCCTCCGGGGAGCTGTTTTTT. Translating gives CASSQDSSGELFF.

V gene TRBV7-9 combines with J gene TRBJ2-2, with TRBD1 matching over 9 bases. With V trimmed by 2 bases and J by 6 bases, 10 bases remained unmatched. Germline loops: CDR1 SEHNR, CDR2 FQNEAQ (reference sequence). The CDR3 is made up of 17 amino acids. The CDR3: CASSLSRGQGAPGELFF. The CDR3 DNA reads TGTGCCAGCAGCTTATCACGGGGACAGGGAGCCCCCGGGGAGCTGTTTTTT.

This chain's CDR3 is CASSSDSSVYGYTF. The DNA of the CDR3 is TGCGCCAGCAGCTCCGACAGTTCGGTTTATGGCTACACCTTC. V is TRBV5-1 and J is TRBJ1-2; D is perhaps TRBD1 (5 bases). CDR1 SGHRS and CDR2 YFSETQ come from the germline V gene. V dropped 3 bases and J dropped 5 bases, with 14 bases sitting between them. There are 14 residues in the CDR3.

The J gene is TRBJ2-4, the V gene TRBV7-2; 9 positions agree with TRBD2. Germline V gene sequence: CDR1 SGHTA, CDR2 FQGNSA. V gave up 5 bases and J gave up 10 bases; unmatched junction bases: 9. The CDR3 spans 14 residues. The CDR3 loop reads CASSNGLATSIQYF. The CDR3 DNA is TGTGCCAGCAGCAACGGACTAGCGACCTCTATTCAGTACTTC.

CDR3 residues: CASSSSSGASNEQFF. CDR3 bases: TGCGCCAGCAGCTCCTCTAGCGGGGCGTCGAATGAGCAGTTCTTC. The genes are TRBV5-1 and TRBJ2-1, with TRBD2 matching over 9 bases. Germline V gene sequence: CDR1 SGHRS, CDR2 YFSETQ. This CDR3 has 15 amino acids. V lost 3 bases to trimming and J lost 7 bases; unmatched junction nucleotides: 8.

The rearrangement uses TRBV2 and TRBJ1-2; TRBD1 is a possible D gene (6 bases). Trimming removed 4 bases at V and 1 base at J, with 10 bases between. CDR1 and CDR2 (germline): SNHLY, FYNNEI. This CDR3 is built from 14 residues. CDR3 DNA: TGTGCCAGCAGTGTGGACAGCTTTAACTATGGCTACACCTTC. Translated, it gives CASSVDSFNYGYTF.

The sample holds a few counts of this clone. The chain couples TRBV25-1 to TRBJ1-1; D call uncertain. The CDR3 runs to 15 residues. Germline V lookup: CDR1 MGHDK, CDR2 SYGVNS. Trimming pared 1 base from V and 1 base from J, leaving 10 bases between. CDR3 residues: CASSESFRSNTEAFF. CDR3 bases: TGTGCCAGCAGTGAATCGTTCAGGTCGAACACTGAAGCTTTCTTT.

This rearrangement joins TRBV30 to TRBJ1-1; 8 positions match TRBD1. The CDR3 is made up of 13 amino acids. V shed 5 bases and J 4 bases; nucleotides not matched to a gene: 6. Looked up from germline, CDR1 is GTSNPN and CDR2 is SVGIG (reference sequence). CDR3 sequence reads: CAWGRGQGTEAFF. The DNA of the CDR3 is TGTGCCTGGGGAAGAGGACAGGGCACTGAAGCTTTCTTT. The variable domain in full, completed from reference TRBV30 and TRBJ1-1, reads SQTIHQWPATLVQPVGSPLSLECTVEGTSNPNLYWYRQAAGRGLQLLFYSVGIGQISSEVPQNLSASRPQDRQFILSSKKLLLSDSGFYLCAWGRGQGTEAFFGQGTRLTVV.

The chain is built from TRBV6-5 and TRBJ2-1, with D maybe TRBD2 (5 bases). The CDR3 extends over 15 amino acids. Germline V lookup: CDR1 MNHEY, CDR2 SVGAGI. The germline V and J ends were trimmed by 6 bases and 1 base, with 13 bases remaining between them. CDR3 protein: CASRLGTVSYNEQFF. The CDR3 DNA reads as TGTGCCAGCAGACTAGGAACGGTTTCCTACAATGAGCAGTTCTTC.

The CDR3 sequence: CASSLESGLNTEAFF. In DNA, the CDR3 is TGTGCCAGCAGCTTAGAGAGCGGTTTGAACACTGAAGCTTTCTTT. The J gene is TRBJ1-1, the V gene TRBV7-9; D gene uncertain. This CDR3 is built from 15 residues. The germline V gene encodes CDR1 SEHNR and CDR2 FQNEAQ (reference sequence). Trimming pared 1 base from V and 0 bases from J, leaving 9 bases between.

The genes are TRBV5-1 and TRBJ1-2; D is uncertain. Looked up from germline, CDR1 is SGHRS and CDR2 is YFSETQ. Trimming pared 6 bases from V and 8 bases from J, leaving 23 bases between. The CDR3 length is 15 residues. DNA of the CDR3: TGCGCCAGCACCCCAGTGGGCGCAGCCCTATCCGGCTACACCTTC. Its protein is CASTPVGAALSGYTF.

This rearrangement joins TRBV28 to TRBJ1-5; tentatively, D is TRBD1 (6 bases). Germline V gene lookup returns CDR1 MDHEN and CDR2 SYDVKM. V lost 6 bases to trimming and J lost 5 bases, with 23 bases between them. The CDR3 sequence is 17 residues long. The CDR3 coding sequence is TGTGCCAGCAGCCCACAGGGATCCGATTCGGGGTATCAGCCCCAGCATTTT. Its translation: CASSPQGSDSGYQPQHF. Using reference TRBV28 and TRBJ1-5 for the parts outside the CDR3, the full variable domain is DVKVTQSSRYLVKRTGEKVFLECVQDMDHENMFWYRQDPGLGLRLIYFSYDVKMKEKGDIPEGYSVSREKKERFSLILESASTNQTSMYLCASSPQGSDSGYQPQHFGDGTRLSIL.

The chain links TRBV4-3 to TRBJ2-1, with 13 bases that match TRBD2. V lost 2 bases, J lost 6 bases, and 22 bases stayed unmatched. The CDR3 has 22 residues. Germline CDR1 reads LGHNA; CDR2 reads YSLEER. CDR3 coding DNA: TGCGCCAGCAGCCAAATCAGCCTAGGACTAGCGGGAGCCTTTGTGTTGCGCAATGAGCAGTTCTTC. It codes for CASSQISLGLAGAFVLRNEQFF.

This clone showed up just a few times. The CDR3 sequence: CASSLPGQGDSNQPQHF. In DNA, the CDR3 is TGTGCCAGCAGCTTACCTGGACAGGGGGATAGCAATCAGCCCCAGCATTTT. The rearrangement joins TRBV7-8 to TRBJ1-5, with 10 bases that match TRBD1. Germline V CDR1 and CDR2: SGHVS, FQNEAQ. The CDR3 sequence is 17 residues long. V dropped 2 bases and J dropped 0; count of bases not matched to a gene: 4.

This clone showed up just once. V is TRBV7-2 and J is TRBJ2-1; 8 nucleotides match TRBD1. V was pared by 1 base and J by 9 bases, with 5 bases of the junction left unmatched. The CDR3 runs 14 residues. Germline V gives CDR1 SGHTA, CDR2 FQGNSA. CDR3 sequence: CASSLGQGRSEQFF. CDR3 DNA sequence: TGTGCCAGCAGCTTAGGACAGGGGCGAAGTGAGCAGTTCTTC.

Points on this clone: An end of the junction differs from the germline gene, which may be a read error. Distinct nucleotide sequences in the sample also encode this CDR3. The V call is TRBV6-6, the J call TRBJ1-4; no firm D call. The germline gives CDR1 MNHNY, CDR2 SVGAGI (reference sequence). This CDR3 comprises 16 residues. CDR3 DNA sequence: TGTGCCAGCAGTTACTCGTACCGGAGCTCTAATGAAAAATTGTTTTTT. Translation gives CASSYSYRSSNEKLFF.

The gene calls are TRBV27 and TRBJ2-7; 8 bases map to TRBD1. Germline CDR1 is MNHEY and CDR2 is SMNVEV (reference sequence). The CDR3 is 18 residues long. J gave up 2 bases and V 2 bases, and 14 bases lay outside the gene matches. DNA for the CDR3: TGTGCCAGCAGTTTAGAGGTGATTCGGGACAGGATGACCTACGAGCAGTACTTC. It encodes CASSLEVIRDRMTYEQYF.

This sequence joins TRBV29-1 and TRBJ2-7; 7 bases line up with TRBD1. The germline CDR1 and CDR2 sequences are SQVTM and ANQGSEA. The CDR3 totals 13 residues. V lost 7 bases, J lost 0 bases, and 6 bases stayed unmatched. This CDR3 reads CSATGVSSYEQYF. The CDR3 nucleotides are TGCAGCGCCACAGGGGTAAGCTCCTACGAGCAGTACTTC.

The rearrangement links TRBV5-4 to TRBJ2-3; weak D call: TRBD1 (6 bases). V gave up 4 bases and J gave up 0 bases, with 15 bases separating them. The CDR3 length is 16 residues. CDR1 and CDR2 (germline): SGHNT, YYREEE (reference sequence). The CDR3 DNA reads TGTGCCAGCAGCATCTGGACAGCTTCTAGCACAGATACGCAGTATTTT. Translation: CASSIWTASSTDTQYF.

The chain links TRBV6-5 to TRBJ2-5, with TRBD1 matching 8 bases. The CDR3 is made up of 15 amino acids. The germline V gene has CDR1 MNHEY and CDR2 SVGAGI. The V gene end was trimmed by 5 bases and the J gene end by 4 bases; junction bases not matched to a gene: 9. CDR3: CASSPDRTGRETQYF. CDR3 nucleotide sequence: TGTGCCAGCAGTCCGGACCGGACAGGGCGAGAGACCCAGTACTTC.

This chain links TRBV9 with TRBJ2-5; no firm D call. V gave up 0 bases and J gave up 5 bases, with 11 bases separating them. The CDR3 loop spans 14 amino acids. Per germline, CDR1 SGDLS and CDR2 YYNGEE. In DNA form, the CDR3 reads TGTGCCAGCAGCGTAGGAGTTGCGGCGGAGACCCAGTACTTC. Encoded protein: CASSVGVAAETQYF.

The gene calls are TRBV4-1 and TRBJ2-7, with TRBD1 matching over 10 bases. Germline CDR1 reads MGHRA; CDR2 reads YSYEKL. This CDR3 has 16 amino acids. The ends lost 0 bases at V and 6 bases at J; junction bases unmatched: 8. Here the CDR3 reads CASSQDPGQGLAEQYF. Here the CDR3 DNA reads TGCGCCAGCAGCCAAGATCCGGGACAGGGGTTGGCCGAGCAGTACTTC.

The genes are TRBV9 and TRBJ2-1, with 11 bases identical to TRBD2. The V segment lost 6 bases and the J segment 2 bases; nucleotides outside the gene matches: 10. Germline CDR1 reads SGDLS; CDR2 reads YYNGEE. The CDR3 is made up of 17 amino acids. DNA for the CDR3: TGTGCCAGCACCCCCCGACAGACTAGCGGGACCTACAATGAGCAGTTCTTC. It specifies CASTPRQTSGTYNEQFF. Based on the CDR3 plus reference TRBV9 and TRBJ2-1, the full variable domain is DSGVTQTPKHLITATGQRVTLRCSPRSGDLSVYWYQQSLDQGLQFLIQYYNGEERAKGNILERFSAQQFPDLHSELNLSSLELGDSALYFCASTPRQTSGTYNEQFFGPGTRLTVL.

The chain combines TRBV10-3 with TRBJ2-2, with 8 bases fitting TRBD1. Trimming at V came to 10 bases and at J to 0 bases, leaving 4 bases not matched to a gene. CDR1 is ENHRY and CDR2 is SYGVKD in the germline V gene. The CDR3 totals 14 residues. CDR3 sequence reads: CATKQGANTGELFF. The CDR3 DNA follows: TGTGCCACAAAACAGGGGGCGAACACCGGGGAGCTGTTTTTT.